This TCR beta chain was retrieved from a study of cytomegalovirus exposure and HLA in healthy donors. Study-wide points: In a later analysis, TCR beta V- and J-gene trimming was associated with a missense DCLRE1C variant.

CDR3 length: 16 residues. CDR1 and CDR2 (germline): SGHRS, YFSETQ. Losses at the gene ends were 3 bases for V and 8 bases for J; bases not matched to a gene: 14. As concerns this clone: The antigen is not known.

Amplification used 60 Vbeta primers and 13 Jbeta primers. Data came from immunoSEQ multiplex PCR; TCRdb stores just in-frame clones and leaves some out. The sample has roughly 150,000 clones, roughly 80% seen once. This sequence joins TRBV5-1 and TRBJ2-1; 7 positions match TRBD2. The sequence was obtained from a man aged 25-40 years in good health and CMV-seronegative. Sequenced material: PBMCs. The CDR3: CASSSSSGLYGDEQFF. The CDR3 DNA reads as TGCGCCAGCAGCTCCTCTAGCGGCCTGTATGGGGATGAGCAGTTCTTC. Using reference TRBV5-1 and TRBJ2-1 for the parts outside the CDR3, the full variable domain is KAGVTQTPRYLIKTRGQQVTLSCSPISGHRSVSWYQQTPGQGLQFLFEYFSETQRNKGNFPGRFSGRQFSNSRSEMNVSTLELGDSALYLCASSSSSGLYGDEQFFGPGTRLTVL.